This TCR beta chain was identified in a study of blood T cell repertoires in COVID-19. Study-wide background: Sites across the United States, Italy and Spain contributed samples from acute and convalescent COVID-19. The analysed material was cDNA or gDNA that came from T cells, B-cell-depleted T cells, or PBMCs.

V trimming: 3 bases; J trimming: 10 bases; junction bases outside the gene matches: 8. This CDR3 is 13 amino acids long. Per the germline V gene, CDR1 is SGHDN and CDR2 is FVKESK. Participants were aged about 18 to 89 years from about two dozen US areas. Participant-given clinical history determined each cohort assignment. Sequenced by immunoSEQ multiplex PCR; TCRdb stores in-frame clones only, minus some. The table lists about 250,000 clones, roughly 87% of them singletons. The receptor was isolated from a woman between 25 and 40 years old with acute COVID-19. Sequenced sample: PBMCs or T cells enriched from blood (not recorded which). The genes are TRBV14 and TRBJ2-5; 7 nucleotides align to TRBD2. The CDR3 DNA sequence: TGTGCCAGCAGCCAGAGCGGGGATGGGGTCCAGTACTTC. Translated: CASSQSGDGVQYF.